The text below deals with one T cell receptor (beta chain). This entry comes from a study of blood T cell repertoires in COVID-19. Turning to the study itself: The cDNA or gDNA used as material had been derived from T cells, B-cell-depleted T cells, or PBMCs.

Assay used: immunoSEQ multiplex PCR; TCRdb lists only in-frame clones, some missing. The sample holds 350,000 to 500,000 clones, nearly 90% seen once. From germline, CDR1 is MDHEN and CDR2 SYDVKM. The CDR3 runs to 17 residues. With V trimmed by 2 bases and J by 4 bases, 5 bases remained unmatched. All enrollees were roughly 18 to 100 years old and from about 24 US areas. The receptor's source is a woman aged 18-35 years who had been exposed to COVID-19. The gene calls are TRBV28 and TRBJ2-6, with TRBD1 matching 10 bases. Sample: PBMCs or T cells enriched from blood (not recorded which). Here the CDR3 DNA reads TGTGCCAGCAGTTTAGGGACAGGGGATCTGGGGGCCAACGTCCTGACTTTC. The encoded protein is CASSLGTGDLGANVLTF. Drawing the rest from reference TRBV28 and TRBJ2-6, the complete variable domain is DVKVTQSSRYLVKRTGEKVFLECVQDMDHENMFWYRQDPGLGLRLIYFSYDVKMKEKGDIPEGYSVSREKKERFSLILESASTNQTSMYLCASSLGTGDLGANVLTFGAGSRLTVL.